This entry describes one T cell receptor (beta chain). Its specificity is unknown. Sequencing used immunoSEQ multiplex PCR; TCRdb keeps in-frame clones, though not all of them. The table lists around 80,000 clones, over 70% of them singletons, with approximately 22% in the top ten. J gave up 7 bases and V 4 bases, and 9 bases lay outside the gene matches. This CDR3 is 15 amino acids long. The germline V gene encodes CDR1 SGDLS and CDR2 YYNGEE. This entry belongs to a study of radiotherapy plus CTLA-4 blockade in lung cancer. Study results and limitations: Interferon-beta, together with early blood T cell clone dynamics, reportedly best predicted response.

The sample consisted of peripheral blood, taken from a patient treated with radiotherapy plus ipilimumab. J is TRBJ2-2 and V is TRBV9, with TRBD1 identical over 8 bases. The sequence was collected from a human donor with non-small cell lung cancer whose response to radiotherapy plus ipilimumab could not be evaluated. Some clones in this sample may be carry-over from other donors' samples. Here the CDR3 reads CASSPRTGSGGELFF. The CDR3, as DNA: TGTGCCAGCAGCCCCCGGACAGGGTCGGGCGGGGAGCTGTTTTTT.